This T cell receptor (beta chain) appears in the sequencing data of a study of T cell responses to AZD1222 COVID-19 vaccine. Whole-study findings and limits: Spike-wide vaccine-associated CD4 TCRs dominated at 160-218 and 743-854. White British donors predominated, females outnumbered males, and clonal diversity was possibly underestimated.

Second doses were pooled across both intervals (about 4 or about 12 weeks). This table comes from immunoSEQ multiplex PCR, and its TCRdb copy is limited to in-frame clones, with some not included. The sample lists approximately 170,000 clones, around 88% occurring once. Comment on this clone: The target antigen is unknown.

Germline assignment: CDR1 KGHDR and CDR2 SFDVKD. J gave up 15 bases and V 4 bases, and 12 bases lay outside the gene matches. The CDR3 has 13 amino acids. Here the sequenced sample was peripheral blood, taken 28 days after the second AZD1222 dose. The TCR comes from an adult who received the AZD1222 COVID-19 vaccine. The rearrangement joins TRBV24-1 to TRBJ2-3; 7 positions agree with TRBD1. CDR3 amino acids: CATSDQWDRTIYF. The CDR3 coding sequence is TGTGCCACCAGTGACCAATGGGACAGAACGATATATTTT.